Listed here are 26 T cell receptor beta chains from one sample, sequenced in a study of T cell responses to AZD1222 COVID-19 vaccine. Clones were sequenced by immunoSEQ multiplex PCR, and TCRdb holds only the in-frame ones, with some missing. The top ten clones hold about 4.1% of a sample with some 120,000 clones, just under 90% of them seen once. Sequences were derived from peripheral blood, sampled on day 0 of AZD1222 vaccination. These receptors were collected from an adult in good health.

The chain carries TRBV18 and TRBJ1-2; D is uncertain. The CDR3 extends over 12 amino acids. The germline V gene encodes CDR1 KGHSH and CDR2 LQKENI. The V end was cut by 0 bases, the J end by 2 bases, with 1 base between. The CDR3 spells CASSPPNYGYTF. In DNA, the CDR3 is TGTGCCAGCTCACCACCGAACTATGGCTACACCTTC.

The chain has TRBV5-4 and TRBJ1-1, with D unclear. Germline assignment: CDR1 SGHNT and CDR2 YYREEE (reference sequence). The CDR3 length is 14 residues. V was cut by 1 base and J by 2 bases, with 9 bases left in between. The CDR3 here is CASSLTDLNTEAFF. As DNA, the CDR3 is TGTGCCAGCAGCTTGACAGACCTAAACACTGAAGCTTTCTTT. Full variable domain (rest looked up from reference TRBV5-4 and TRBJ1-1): ETGVTQSPTHLIKTRGQQVTLRCSSQSGHNTVSWYQQALGQGPQFIFQYYREEENGRGNFPPRFSGLQFPNYSSELNVNALELDDSALYLCASSLTDLNTEAFFGQGTRLTVV.

CDR3 nucleotide sequence: TGCGCCAGCAGCTCGCGACTAGCGGGGACGTACAATGAGCAGTTCTTC. Translating it yields CASSSRLAGTYNEQFF. V and J are TRBV5-1 and TRBJ2-1; 11 bases are a match to TRBD2. V gave up 3 bases and J gave up 4 bases; unmatched junction bases: 6. The germline V gene has CDR1 SGHRS and CDR2 YFSETQ. This CDR3 is 16 amino acids long. The variable domain in full, with the rest retrieved from reference TRBV5-1 and TRBJ2-1, is KAGVTQTPRYLIKTRGQQVTLSCSPISGHRSVSWYQQTPGQGLQFLFEYFSETQRNKGNFPGRFSGRQFSNSRSEMNVSTLELGDSALYLCASSSRLAGTYNEQFFGPGTRLTVL.

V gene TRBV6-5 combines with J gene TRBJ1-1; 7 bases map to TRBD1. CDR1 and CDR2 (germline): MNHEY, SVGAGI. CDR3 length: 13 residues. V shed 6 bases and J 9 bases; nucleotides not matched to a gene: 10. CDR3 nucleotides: TGTGCCAGCAGGGGGGGCCAGGGGGTTAAAGCTTTCTTT. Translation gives CASRGGQGVKAFF.

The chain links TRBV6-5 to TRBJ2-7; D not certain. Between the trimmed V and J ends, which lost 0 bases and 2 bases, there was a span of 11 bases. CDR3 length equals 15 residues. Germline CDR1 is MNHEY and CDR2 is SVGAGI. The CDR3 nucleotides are TGTGCCAGCAGTTACTCGATTGGCTCTCCCTACGAGCAGTACTTC. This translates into CASSYSIGSPYEQYF.

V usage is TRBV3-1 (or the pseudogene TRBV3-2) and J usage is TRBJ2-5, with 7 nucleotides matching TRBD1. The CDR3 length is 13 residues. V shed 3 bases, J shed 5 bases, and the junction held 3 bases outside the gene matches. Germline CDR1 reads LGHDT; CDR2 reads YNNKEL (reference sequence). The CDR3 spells CASSQGQKETQYF. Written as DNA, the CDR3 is TGTGCCAGCAGCCAGGGACAGAAGGAGACCCAGTACTTC.

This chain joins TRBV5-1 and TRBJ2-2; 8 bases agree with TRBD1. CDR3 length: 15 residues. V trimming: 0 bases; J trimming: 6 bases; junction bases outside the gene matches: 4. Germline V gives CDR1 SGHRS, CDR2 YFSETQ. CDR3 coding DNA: TGCGCCAGCAGCTTGGATGCAGGGGGCTCCGGGGAGCTGTTTTTT. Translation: CASSLDAGGSGELFF.

The CDR3 is CASSLLGGSDSPLHF. For the CDR3, the DNA is TGTGCCAGCAGCCTTCTGGGGGGATCGGATTCACCCCTCCACTTT. This chain links TRBV3-1 (or the pseudogene TRBV3-2) with TRBJ1-6, with D perhaps TRBD1 (5 bases). V lost 4 bases and J lost 8, with 15 bases in between. The CDR3 totals 15 residues. CDR1 is LGHDT, CDR2 YNNKEL, per germline (reference sequence).

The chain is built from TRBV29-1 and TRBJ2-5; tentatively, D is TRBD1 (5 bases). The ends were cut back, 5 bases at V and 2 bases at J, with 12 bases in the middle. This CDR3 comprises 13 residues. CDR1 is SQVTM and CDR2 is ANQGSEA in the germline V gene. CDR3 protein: CSVLRASQETQYF. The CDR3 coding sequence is TGCAGCGTTCTCAGGGCTTCACAAGAGACCCAGTACTTC.

The CDR3 is CAWARDRIRTQYF. The CDR3 DNA is TGTGCCTGGGCCCGAGATCGTATCCGGACCCAGTACTTC. The chain uses TRBV30 and TRBJ2-5; no clear D gene. V was pared by 5 bases and J by 7 bases, with 17 bases between. Germline CDR1 GTSNPN, CDR2 SVGIG (reference sequence). The CDR3 runs to 13 residues.

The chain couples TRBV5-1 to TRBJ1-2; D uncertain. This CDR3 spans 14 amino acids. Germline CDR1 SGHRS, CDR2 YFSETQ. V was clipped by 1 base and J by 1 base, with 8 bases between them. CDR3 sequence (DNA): TGCGCCAGCAGCTTGTCTTCCGATAACTATGGCTACACCTTC. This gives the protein CASSLSSDNYGYTF.

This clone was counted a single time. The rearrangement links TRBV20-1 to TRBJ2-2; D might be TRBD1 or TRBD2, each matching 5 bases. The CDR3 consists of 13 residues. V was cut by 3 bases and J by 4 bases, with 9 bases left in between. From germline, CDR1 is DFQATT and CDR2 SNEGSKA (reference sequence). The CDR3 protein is CSASLGPTGELFF. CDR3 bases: TGCAGTGCTAGTTTGGGACCCACCGGGGAGCTGTTTTTT.

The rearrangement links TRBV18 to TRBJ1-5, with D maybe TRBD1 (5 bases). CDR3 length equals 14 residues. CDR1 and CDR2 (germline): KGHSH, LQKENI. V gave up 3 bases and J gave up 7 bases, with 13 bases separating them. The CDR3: CASSPGGPRQPQHF. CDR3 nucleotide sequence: TGTGCCAGCTCACCTGGGGGACCGCGGCAGCCCCAGCATTTT.

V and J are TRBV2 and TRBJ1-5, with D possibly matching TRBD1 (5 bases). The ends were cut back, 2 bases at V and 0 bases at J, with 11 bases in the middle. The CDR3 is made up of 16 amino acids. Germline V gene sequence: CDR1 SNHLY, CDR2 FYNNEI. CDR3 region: CASSEYGTASNQPQHF. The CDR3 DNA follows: TGTGCCAGCAGTGAATACGGGACGGCTAGCAATCAGCCCCAGCATTTT.

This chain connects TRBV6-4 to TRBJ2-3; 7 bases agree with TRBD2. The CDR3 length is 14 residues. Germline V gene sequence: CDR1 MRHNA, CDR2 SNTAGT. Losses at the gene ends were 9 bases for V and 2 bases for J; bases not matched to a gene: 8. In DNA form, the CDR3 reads TGTGCCAGTAGACTAGCTCCGAACACAGATACGCAGTATTTT. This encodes CASRLAPNTDTQYF.

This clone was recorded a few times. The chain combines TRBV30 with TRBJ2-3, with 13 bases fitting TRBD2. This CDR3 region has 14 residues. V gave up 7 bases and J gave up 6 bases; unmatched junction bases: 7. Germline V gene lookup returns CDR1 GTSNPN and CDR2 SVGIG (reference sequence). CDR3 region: CASPLAGGRDTQYF. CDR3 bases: TGTGCCTCCCCACTAGCGGGGGGGCGGGATACGCAGTATTTT.

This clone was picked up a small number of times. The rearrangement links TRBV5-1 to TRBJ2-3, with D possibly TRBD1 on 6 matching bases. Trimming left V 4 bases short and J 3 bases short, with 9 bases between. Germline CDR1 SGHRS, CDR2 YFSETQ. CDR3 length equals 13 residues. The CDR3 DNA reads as TGCGCCAGCAGCCACACAGGGACAGATACGCAGTATTTT. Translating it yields CASSHTGTDTQYF. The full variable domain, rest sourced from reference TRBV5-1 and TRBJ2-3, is KAGVTQTPRYLIKTRGQQVTLSCSPISGHRSVSWYQQTPGQGLQFLFEYFSETQRNKGNFPGRFSGRQFSNSRSEMNVSTLELGDSALYLCASSHTGTDTQYFGPGTRLTVL.

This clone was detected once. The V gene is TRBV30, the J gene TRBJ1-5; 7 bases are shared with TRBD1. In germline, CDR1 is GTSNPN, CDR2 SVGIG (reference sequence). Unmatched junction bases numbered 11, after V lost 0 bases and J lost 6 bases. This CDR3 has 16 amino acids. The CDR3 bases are TGTGCCTGGAGTGTTAAGGGTCAGGGGGAAGTTCAGCCCCAGCATTTT. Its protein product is CAWSVKGQGEVQPQHF.

CDR3 in DNA: TGTGCCAGCAGCACACAGGGGGCCAACTACAATGAGCAGTTCTTC. Translated: CASSTQGANYNEQFF. The genes are TRBV28 and TRBJ2-1; 9 bases line up with TRBD1. This CDR3 region has 15 residues. Germline CDR1 reads MDHEN; CDR2 reads SYDVKM. The V segment lost 6 bases and the J segment 3 bases; nucleotides outside the gene matches: 6.

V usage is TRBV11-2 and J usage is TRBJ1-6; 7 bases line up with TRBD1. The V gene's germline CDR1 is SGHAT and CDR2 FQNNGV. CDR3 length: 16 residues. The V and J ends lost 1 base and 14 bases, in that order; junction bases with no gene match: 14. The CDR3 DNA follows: TGTGCCAGCAGCTTAGTAAGGGACAGAATTTCGAAATCCCTCCACTTT. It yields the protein CASSLVRDRISKSLHF.

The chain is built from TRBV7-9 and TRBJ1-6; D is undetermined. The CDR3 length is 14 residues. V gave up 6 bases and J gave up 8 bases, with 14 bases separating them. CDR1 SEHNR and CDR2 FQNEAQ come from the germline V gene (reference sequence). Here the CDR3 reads CASRIGGADSPLHF. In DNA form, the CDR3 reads TGTGCCAGCAGGATCGGAGGAGCCGATTCACCCCTCCACTTT.

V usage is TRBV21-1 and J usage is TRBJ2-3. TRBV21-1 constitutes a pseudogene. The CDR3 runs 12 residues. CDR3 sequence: CASSKEVNTQYF. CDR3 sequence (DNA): TGTGCCAGCAGCAAAGAGGTCAATACGCAGTATTTT.

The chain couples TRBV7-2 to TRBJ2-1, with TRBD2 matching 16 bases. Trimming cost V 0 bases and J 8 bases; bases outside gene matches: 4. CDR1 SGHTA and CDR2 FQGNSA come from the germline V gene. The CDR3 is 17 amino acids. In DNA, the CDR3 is TGTGCCAGCAGCTTAGCAGGGACTAGCGGGAGGGCATATGAGCAGTTCTTC. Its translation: CASSLAGTSGRAYEQFF.

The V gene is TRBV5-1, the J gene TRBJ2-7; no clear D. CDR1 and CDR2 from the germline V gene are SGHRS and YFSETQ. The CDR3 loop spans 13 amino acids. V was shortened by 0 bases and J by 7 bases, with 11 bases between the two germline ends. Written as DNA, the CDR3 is TGCGCCAGCAGCTTGGGCTGGACGGAGGAGCAGTACTTC. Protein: CASSLGWTEEQYF.

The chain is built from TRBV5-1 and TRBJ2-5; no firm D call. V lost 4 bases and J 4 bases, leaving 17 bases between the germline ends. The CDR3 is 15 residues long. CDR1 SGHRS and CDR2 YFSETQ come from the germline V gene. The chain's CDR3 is CASSHGTAGGETQYF. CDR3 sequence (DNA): TGCGCCAGCAGCCATGGAACAGCCGGTGGAGAGACCCAGTACTTC.

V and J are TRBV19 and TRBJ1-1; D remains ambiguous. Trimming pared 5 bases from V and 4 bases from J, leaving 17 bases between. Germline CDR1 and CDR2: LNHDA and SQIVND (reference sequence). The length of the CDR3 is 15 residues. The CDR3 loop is CASSAGVTRGTEAFF. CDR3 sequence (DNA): TGTGCCAGTAGTGCAGGTGTCACCCGTGGCACTGAAGCTTTCTTT.